The 12 T cell receptor beta chains listed next were all sequenced from one sample in a study of T-cell memory formation after mild COVID-19 (dated by TCRdb to the early 2020s). Library method: 5' RACE. Sequenced using an Illumina NovaSeq 6000. TCRdb handled the public reads itself, with Q25 trimming in fastp and clone calling in MiXCR, and kept productive beta chains. Records with the same CDR3 protein are collapsed into one entry carrying the most frequent genes and DNA. Counted in this sample were around 110,000 distinct CDR3 sequences; 9.5% to 15% of them appeared once. The ten most abundant clones make up around 30% of the sample. Sequencing was carried out using PBMCs or a T cell subset sorted from them (not recorded which). The receptor source for this set is an adult woman who had mild COVID-19 (a few samples of this study predate the infection). The sample titles of this study are shuffled in the database, so cell type and time point are left out; the donor was told from shared clones.

In this sample, this clonotype turned up a few times. The chain joins TRBV6-1 to TRBJ2-5, with D perhaps TRBD2 (6 bases). Looked up from germline, CDR1 is MNHNS and CDR2 is SASEGT. The V gene lost 4 bases and the J gene lost 3 bases, with 12 bases spanning the gap. The CDR3 has 14 amino acids. CDR3 nucleotide sequence: TGTGCCAGCAGTGCTGGGGAGGAGGAAGAGACCCAGTACTTC. Translating it yields CASSAGEEEETQYF.

In its sample, this clonotype was seen a few times. V gene TRBV20-1 combines with J gene TRBJ1-3, with a possible D match to TRBD1 (5 bases). This CDR3 is 14 amino acids long. CDR1 is DFQATT, CDR2 SNEGSKA, per germline (reference sequence). Trimming took off 4 bases at V and 1 base at J, with 11 bases between the two ends. CDR3 nucleotides: TGCAGTGCTATAGCTAGGGGTTCTGGAAACACCATATATTTT. It specifies CSAIARGSGNTIYF.

This clonotype showed up just a few times. The genes are TRBV4-1 and TRBJ2-3; D call uncertain. This CDR3 is 13 amino acids long. V was cut by 1 base and J by 3 bases, with 5 bases left in between. Germline lookup yields CDR1 MGHRA and CDR2 YSYEKL. CDR3 DNA sequence: TGCGCCAGCAGCCAAGGGACGACAGATACGCAGTATTTT. This sequence encodes CASSQGTTDTQYF.

There are a few counts of this clonotype. The chain joins TRBV4-3 to TRBJ2-7; 8 bases are shared with TRBD2. V lost 8 bases to trimming and J lost 0 bases; unmatched junction nucleotides: 9. CDR3 size: 15 residues. CDR1 LGHNA and CDR2 YSLEER come from the germline V gene. CDR3 protein: CASSWAGGSSYEQYF. The CDR3 coding sequence is TGCGCCAGCTCCTGGGCGGGGGGCTCCTCCTACGAGCAGTACTTC.

V is TRBV7-6 and J is TRBJ2-7; D is unclear. Germline V gives CDR1 SGHVS, CDR2 FNYEAQ. The CDR3 length is 13 residues. Trimming shortened V by 1 base and J by 3 bases, and 7 bases separated the two germline ends. CDR3 DNA sequence: TGTGCCAGCAGCTTAGGGATCAACTACGAGCAGTACTTC. This encodes CASSLGINYEQYF.

V and J are TRBV3-1 and TRBJ2-3, with D perhaps TRBD2 (6 bases). Trimming stripped 8 bases from V and 1 base from J, with 16 bases between. This CDR3 spans 15 amino acids. Looked up from germline, CDR1 is LGHDT and CDR2 is YNNKEL (reference sequence). This CDR3 reads CASSPYGGGTDTQYF. The CDR3 DNA sequence: TGTGCCAGCTCCCCGTATGGCGGGGGCACAGATACGCAGTATTTT.

This clonotype was picked up a small number of times. V gene TRBV24-1 combines with J gene TRBJ2-2, with D unresolved. Trimming removed 3 bases from V and 3 bases from J, with 7 bases in between. The CDR3 spans 14 residues. Germline assignment: CDR1 KGHDR and CDR2 SFDVKD. CDR3 amino acids: CATSDAPYTGELFF. The CDR3 DNA is TGTGCCACCAGTGATGCGCCATACACCGGGGAGCTGTTTTTT.

This chain connects TRBV7-3 to TRBJ2-2; D unresolved. The CDR3 sequence is 14 residues long. Germline values: CDR1 SGHTA, CDR2 FQGTGA. Trimming stripped 3 bases from V and 0 bases from J, with 5 bases between. The CDR3 coding sequence is TGTGCCAGCAGCTTCGCCCCGAACACCGGGGAGCTGTTTTTT. Translated, it gives CASSFAPNTGELFF.

The table lists this clonotype with a few counts. The V and J genes are TRBV9 and TRBJ2-1; 10 nucleotides agree with TRBD2. The CDR3 is 15 amino acids. V shed 2 bases, J shed 6 bases, and the junction held 5 bases outside the gene matches. Germline lookup yields CDR1 SGDLS and CDR2 YYNGEE. The CDR3 DNA reads as TGTGCCAGCAGCGTGAGCGGGGGGGCCAGCAATGAGCAGTTCTTC. Protein sequence: CASSVSGGASNEQFF.

The chain uses TRBV7-6 and TRBJ1-1; 7 positions agree with TRBD1. The CDR3 spans 12 residues. Unmatched junction bases numbered 5, after V lost 5 bases and J lost 8 bases. Germline V gene data show CDR1 as SGHVS and CDR2 as FNYEAQ. In DNA form, the CDR3 reads TGTGCCAGCAGCCTTGGACAGGAGGAAGCTTTCTTT. Residues: CASSLGQEEAFF.

V is TRBV12-3 or TRBV12-4 and J is TRBJ2-7; the D call may be TRBD1 or TRBD2 (5 bases each). Trimming removed 6 bases from V and 2 bases from J, with 14 bases in between. The CDR3 has 14 residues. The CDR3 DNA is TGTGCCAGCAGACCGGGGCGTCCACCCTACGAGCAGTACTTC. This codes for CASRPGRPPYEQYF.

The chain carries TRBV27 and TRBJ2-5; D is unresolved. In germline, CDR1 is MNHEY, CDR2 SMNVEV (reference sequence). The CDR3 spans 12 residues. V lost 4 bases and J 8 bases, leaving 11 bases between the germline ends. The CDR3 reads CASSSPVGTQYF. DNA of the CDR3: TGTGCCAGCAGTTCCCCAGTGGGAACCCAGTACTTC.